This passage covers 14 T cell receptor beta chains from one sample sequenced in a study of T cells in Graves' hyperthyroidism and ophthalmopathy. RNA transcripts were the template for amplifying TCR beta CDR3 regions. The HTBI set primed first-round TCR CDR3 RT-PCR. In TCRdb, the multiplex PCR reads were re-called with MiXCR into one record per CDR3 protein. The table has a few hundred thousand distinct CDR3 sequences, around 14% seen once. Sequencing was done on a sample of blood. The source of these receptors is a woman aged 25 to 39 with Graves' hyperthyroidism.

This clonotype appeared many times. This rearrangement joins TRBV6-6 to TRBJ2-7, with D unresolved. CDR1 MNHNY and CDR2 SVGAGI come from the germline V gene (reference sequence). The V end lost 0 bases, the J end lost 3 bases, and 21 bases lay between the germline ends. The CDR3 covers 18 residues. DNA of the CDR3: TGTGCCAGCAGTTACTCGAGAAGCGAGCGAGTCGCGAACTACGAGCAGTACTTC. Its translation: CASSYSRSERVANYEQYF.

This clonotype was observed a handful of times. The CDR3 region is CAISEGVGDTQYF. The CDR3 DNA reads TGTGCCATCAGTGAAGGCGTTGGGGATACGCAGTATTTT. The V and J genes are TRBV10-3 and TRBJ2-3; D is unresolved. Germline assignment: CDR1 ENHRY and CDR2 SYGVKD. The CDR3 sequence is 13 residues long. Deletions cut 3 bases from V and 6 bases from J, with 10 bases between.

V is TRBV29-1 and J is TRBJ2-1; D is uncertain. CDR3 length: 14 amino acids. V dropped 6 bases and J dropped 0 bases, with 12 bases sitting between them. The germline V gene encodes CDR1 SQVTM and CDR2 ANQGSEA. CDR3: CSVNAASSYNEQFF. DNA of the CDR3: TGCAGCGTAAACGCAGCCAGCTCCTACAATGAGCAGTTCTTC.

Ten or more counts support this clonotype. As DNA, the CDR3 is TGTGCCAGCAGCCAAGACCTAAGCAGCTCCTACAATGAGCAGTTCTTC. Translation gives CASSQDLSSSYNEQFF. The chain uses TRBV3-1 and TRBJ2-1; D uncertain. Deletions cut 0 bases from V and 0 bases from J, with 9 bases between. The CDR3 consists of 16 residues. Germline values: CDR1 LGHDT, CDR2 YNNKEL (reference sequence).

The V and J genes are TRBV10-2 and TRBJ1-2; possible D gene TRBD1, 5 bases. Germline V gene data show CDR1 as WSHSY and CDR2 as SAAADI. V gave up 0 bases and J gave up 5 bases, with 13 bases separating them. This CDR3 has 15 amino acids. The DNA for the CDR3 is TGCGCCAGCAGTGAGTCGCTCTCTACAGGTTATGGCTACACCTTC. Its translation is CASSESLSTGYGYTF.

This clonotype was detected only a few times. This chain links TRBV24-1 with TRBJ2-1; D remains unclear. CDR3 length equals 12 residues. V lost 4 bases and J lost 7, with 7 bases in between. Germline V gene data show CDR1 as KGHDR and CDR2 as SFDVKD. The chain's CDR3 is CATSDRGNEQFF. Written as DNA, the CDR3 is TGTGCCACCAGTGACCGAGGTAATGAGCAGTTCTTC.

This clonotype was counted at least ten times. The chain employs TRBV3-1 and TRBJ1-6; possibly TRBD1 for D (5 bases). V lost 2 bases to trimming and J lost 10 bases, with 9 bases between them. The CDR3 runs 13 residues. Germline V gene data show CDR1 as LGHDT and CDR2 as YNNKEL (reference sequence). The DNA for the CDR3 is TGTGCCAGCAGCCAAAGGGGAGGATCACCCCTCCACTTT. Protein sequence: CASSQRGGSPLHF.

This clonotype was observed a few times. The J gene is TRBJ1-4, the V gene TRBV6-1; 7 bases align to TRBD1. V lost 0 bases to trimming and J lost 10 bases; unmatched junction nucleotides: 8. This CDR3 has 15 amino acids. CDR1 MNHNS and CDR2 SASEGT come from the germline V gene. The CDR3 nucleotides read TGTGCCAGCAGTGAAGCGGTCAGGGGGGTAGTAAAACTGTTTTTT. Amino acid sequence: CASSEAVRGVVKLFF.

This clonotype has only a few counts. V usage is TRBV12-3 or TRBV12-4 and J usage is TRBJ2-5; perhaps D is TRBD1 or TRBD2 (5 bases each). Deletions cut 2 bases from V and 7 bases from J, with 17 bases between. The CDR3 consists of 15 residues. CDR3 sequence reads: CASSLLQAQRGTQYF. CDR3 coding DNA: TGTGCCAGCAGTTTACTACAGGCCCAACGGGGGACCCAGTACTTC.

The chain has TRBV24-1 and TRBJ2-3; 8 bases line up with TRBD1. The CDR3 has 15 amino acids. CDR1 is KGHDR and CDR2 is SFDVKD in the germline V gene. J gave up 4 bases and V 4 bases, and 6 bases lay outside the gene matches. For the CDR3, the DNA is TGTGCCACCAGTGAAGGACAGGGCCCGTCAGATACGCAGTATTTT. Translated: CATSEGQGPSDTQYF.

This clonotype was seen more than once but under ten times. The J gene is TRBJ2-2, the V gene TRBV29-1; D is unclear. The V gene lost 3 bases and the J gene lost 2 bases, with 13 bases spanning the gap. The V gene's germline CDR1 is SQVTM and CDR2 ANQGSEA. The CDR3 consists of 15 residues. The CDR3 sequence is CSVDGLGSNTGELFF. In nucleotides, the CDR3 is TGCAGCGTTGACGGGCTAGGATCCAACACCGGGGAGCTGTTTTTT.

This clonotype was detected many times. The J gene is TRBJ2-1, the V gene TRBV11-2, with 12 bases that match TRBD2. Germline CDR1 SGHAT, CDR2 FQNNGV. CDR3 length: 16 residues. V shed 1 base, J shed 4 bases, and the junction held 2 bases outside the gene matches. The DNA of the CDR3 is TGTGCCAGCAGCTTAGCTAGCGGGAGGGTTTACAATGAGCAGTTCTTC. Amino acids: CASSLASGRVYNEQFF. The whole variable domain, remainder taken from reference TRBV11-2 and TRBJ2-1, is EAGVAQSPRYKIIEKRQSVAFWCNPISGHATLYWYQQILGQGPKLLIQFQNNGVVDDSQLPKDRFSAERLKGVDSTLKIQPAKLEDSAVYLCASSLASGRVYNEQFFGPGTRLTVL.

This clonotype occurred once. This chain links TRBV12-3 or TRBV12-4 with TRBJ1-5; TRBD1 matches 7 bases. V trimming: 5 bases; J trimming: 6 bases; junction bases outside the gene matches: 7. The CDR3 extends over 14 amino acids. CDR3 coding DNA: TGTGCCAGCAGTACCATACAGGGGTCTCAGCCCCAGCATTTT. Amino acid sequence: CASSTIQGSQPQHF.

This clonotype has more than one count but fewer than ten. V is TRBV5-8 and J is TRBJ2-7; TRBD2 agrees at 9 bases. The CDR3 loop spans 15 amino acids. Trimming cost V 4 bases and J 5 bases; bases outside gene matches: 10. Per the germline V gene, CDR1 is SGHTS and CDR2 is YDEGEE. CDR3 protein: CASSPVGLAIDEQYF. The CDR3 nucleotides read TGTGCCAGCAGCCCTGTAGGACTAGCGATCGACGAGCAGTACTTC. The complete variable domain, with remaining parts taken from reference TRBV5-8 and TRBJ2-7, reads EAGVTQSPTHLIKTRGQQATLRCSPISGHTSVYWYQQALGLGLQFLLWYDEGEERNRGNFPPRFSGRQFPNYSSELNVNALELEDSALYLCASSPVGLAIDEQYFGPGTRLTVT.